The 28 T cell receptor beta chains presented below share a single source sample, sequenced in a study of T cell changes during pregnancy in multiple sclerosis. The assay was immunoSEQ multiplex PCR, and TCRdb's table has in-frame clones only and misses some. In the table there are around 34,000 clones, around nine tenths of which are singletons. This sample comprised CD8+ T cells from peripheral blood mononuclear cells, obtained in the first trimester of pregnancy. The receptors stem from a female donor with multiple sclerosis, enrolled in a pregnancy study.

The genes are TRBV19 and TRBJ2-6; D call uncertain. Trimming pared 3 bases from V and 0 bases from J, leaving 12 bases between. Germline V lookup: CDR1 LNHDA, CDR2 SQIVND (reference sequence). The CDR3 has 17 residues. CDR3 protein: CASSIVPVLSGANVLTF. CDR3 sequence (DNA): TGTGCCAGTAGTATTGTTCCAGTTCTCTCTGGGGCCAACGTCCTGACTTTC.

V and J are TRBV29-1 and TRBJ2-1; 7 nucleotides align to TRBD2. The CDR3 has 12 residues. Trimming cost V 8 bases and J 7 bases; bases outside gene matches: 8. Germline CDR1 reads SQVTM; CDR2 reads ANQGSEA. CDR3 loop: CSTKSGINEQFF. CDR3 DNA sequence: TGCAGCACGAAGAGCGGGATTAATGAGCAGTTCTTC.

V and J are TRBV2 and TRBJ1-1, with a tentative D call TRBD1 (5 bases). Trimming took 4 bases from V and 6 from J, leaving 12 bases between them. This CDR3 is built from 13 residues. CDR1 is SNHLY, CDR2 FYNNEI, per germline. CDR3 coding DNA: TGTGCCAGCAGTGTAGTTTTGGGGCCTGAAGCTTTCTTT. Protein product: CASSVVLGPEAFF.

The J gene is TRBJ1-1, the V gene TRBV5-5; unclear D gene. The V gene lost 1 base and the J gene lost 2 bases, with 18 bases spanning the gap. Germline V lookup: CDR1 SGHKS, CDR2 YYEKEE (reference sequence). This CDR3 is built from 17 residues. The DNA of the CDR3 is TGTGCCAGCAGCTTGAAGTTCTTGGGAGGAGAAAACACTGAAGCTTTCTTT. It specifies CASSLKFLGGENTEAFF.

In DNA form, the CDR3 reads TGTGCCAGCAGTTTTCTCCCGGAGAGGGCCTACGAGCAGTACTTC. Translating gives CASSFLPERAYEQYF. The chain links TRBV5-4 to TRBJ2-7, with D maybe TRBD2 (5 bases). There are 15 residues in the CDR3. Trimming took 5 bases from V and 2 from J, leaving 17 bases between them. Germline V gene sequence: CDR1 SGHNT, CDR2 YYREEE (reference sequence).

The V call is TRBV13, the J call TRBJ2-3; 7 positions agree with TRBD1. V shed 2 bases and J 1 base; nucleotides not matched to a gene: 3. Germline V CDR1 and CDR2: PRHDT, FYEKMQ (reference sequence). CDR3 size: 15 residues. The CDR3 DNA reads TGTGCCAGCAGCTTAAGGGGGACAGGCACAGATACGCAGTATTTT. Its protein product is CASSLRGTGTDTQYF.

The chain recombines TRBV6-1 with TRBJ1-2; D is uncertain. Between the trimmed V and J ends, which lost 3 bases and 4 bases, there was a span of 9 bases. The CDR3 covers 13 residues. CDR1 is MNHNS and CDR2 is SASEGT in the germline V gene. The CDR3 DNA follows: TGTGCCAGCAGTGACAGGCTACTCTATGGCTACACCTTC. It translates to CASSDRLLYGYTF.

The rearrangement joins TRBV7-9 to TRBJ2-7, with 12 bases aligning to TRBD2. Germline-derived CDR1 and CDR2 are SEHNR and FQNEAQ (reference sequence). The CDR3 runs 16 residues. J lost 2 bases, V lost 4 bases, and 6 bases had no gene match. The CDR3 nucleotides read TGTGCCAGCAGCTCGTCCCTAGCGGGAGGGCCCTACGAGCAGTACTTC. Protein product: CASSSSLAGGPYEQYF.

The V and J genes are TRBV2 and TRBJ2-1; TRBD2 aligns across 7 bases. The germline V gene has CDR1 SNHLY and CDR2 FYNNEI. J lost 2 bases, V lost 6 bases, and 7 bases had no gene match. CDR3 size: 15 residues. The CDR3 DNA reads as TGTGCCAGCAGCCCCGGACTAGAAGCCTACAATGAGCAGTTCTTC. This translates into CASSPGLEAYNEQFF.

This chain connects TRBV19 to TRBJ2-1, with D perhaps matching TRBD1 (6 bases). V was shortened by 6 bases and J by 4 bases, with 13 bases between the two germline ends. Germline values: CDR1 LNHDA, CDR2 SQIVND (reference sequence). The CDR3 is made up of 14 amino acids. CDR3 DNA sequence: TGTGCCAGTAGAATCGGCAGGGGTTACAATGAGCAGTTCTTC. Translation gives CASRIGRGYNEQFF.

The chain has TRBV7-9 and TRBJ1-1; weak D call: TRBD1 (6 bases). CDR1 is SEHNR and CDR2 is FQNEAQ in the germline V gene (reference sequence). The CDR3 covers 14 residues. Trimming removed 1 base at V and 4 bases at J, with 10 bases between. The CDR3: CASSLVGAGTEAFF. As DNA, the CDR3 is TGTGCCAGCAGCTTAGTGGGGGCCGGCACTGAAGCTTTCTTT.

V is TRBV30 and J is TRBJ2-2, with TRBD2 matching over 7 bases. Germline CDR1 is GTSNPN and CDR2 is SVGIG (reference sequence). This CDR3 contains 14 residues. The CDR3 spells CAFNWGGNTGELFF. The CDR3 DNA follows: TGTGCTTTTAATTGGGGGGGAAACACCGGGGAGCTGTTTTTT.

The rearrangement joins TRBV2 to TRBJ2-1; D perhaps matches TRBD1 (5 bases). This CDR3 is 14 amino acids long. Trimming took 1 base from V and 7 from J, leaving 11 bases between them. In germline, CDR1 is SNHLY, CDR2 FYNNEI. The CDR3 region has the DNA TGTGCCAGCAGTGAAGGGGGCAGGCATAATGAGCAGTTCTTC. Protein sequence: CASSEGGRHNEQFF.

The V call is TRBV7-9, the J call TRBJ2-5, with D perhaps TRBD2 (5 bases). V was cut by 1 base and J by 3 bases, with 9 bases left in between. The CDR3 has 14 amino acids. The germline CDR1 and CDR2 sequences are SEHNR and FQNEAQ (reference sequence). The DNA for the CDR3 is TGTGCCAGCAGCTTAGTACCCGGGAAAGAGACCCAGTACTTC. This codes for CASSLVPGKETQYF.

The chain is built from TRBV7-2 and TRBJ2-1, with D possibly TRBD2 on 5 matching bases. The CDR3 length is 15 residues. V dropped 5 bases and J dropped 10 bases, with 21 bases sitting between them. Per the germline V gene, CDR1 is SGHTA and CDR2 is FQGNSA. CDR3 in DNA: TGTGCCAGCAGCACTCCGGGGAAGGTCCTATGGGAGCAGTTCTTC. This translates into CASSTPGKVLWEQFF.

The J gene is TRBJ2-2, the V gene TRBV2; D ambiguous. Trimming took 3 bases from V and 1 from J, leaving 9 bases between them. This CDR3 spans 15 amino acids. Germline CDR1 SNHLY, CDR2 FYNNEI. The chain's CDR3 is CASSDRRRNTGELFF. In nucleotides, the CDR3 is TGTGCCAGCAGTGATCGAAGGAGGAACACCGGGGAGCTGTTTTTT.

The chain employs TRBV4-1 and TRBJ1-1; unclear D gene. V dropped 7 bases and J dropped 0 bases, with 9 bases sitting between them. Germline V gene sequence: CDR1 MGHRA, CDR2 YSYEKL. The CDR3 totals 13 residues. In DNA, the CDR3 is TGCGCCAGCACGAGGGCCTTGAACACTGAAGCTTTCTTT. Encoded protein: CASTRALNTEAFF.

The genes are TRBV28 and TRBJ2-2; 7 bases are a match to TRBD1. Per germline, CDR1 MDHEN and CDR2 SYDVKM. The CDR3 totals 15 residues. V shed 4 bases and J 1 base; nucleotides not matched to a gene: 3. The DNA for the CDR3 is TGTGCCAGCAGTTACTGGACAGGGAACACCGGGGAGCTGTTTTTT. It is translated as CASSYWTGNTGELFF.

This sequence joins TRBV19 and TRBJ2-3; TRBD2 agrees at 11 bases. The CDR3 length is 16 residues. Germline assignment: CDR1 LNHDA and CDR2 SQIVND (reference sequence). The V and J ends lost 5 bases and 1 base, in that order; junction bases with no gene match: 5. CDR3 protein: CASSPLSGGGTDTQYF. DNA of the CDR3: TGTGCCAGTAGTCCCCTTAGCGGGGGGGGCACAGATACGCAGTATTTT.

The V gene is TRBV4-3, the J gene TRBJ2-1; 12 bases match TRBD1. The CDR3 runs to 17 residues. V trimming: 2 bases; J trimming: 9 bases; junction bases outside the gene matches: 11. Germline-derived CDR1 and CDR2 are LGHNA and YSLEER. CDR3: CASSQLKTGQGAGEQFF. CDR3 DNA sequence: TGCGCCAGCAGCCAACTCAAAACGGGACAGGGGGCCGGTGAGCAGTTCTTC.

The chain is built from TRBV5-1 and TRBJ2-5; unclear D gene. CDR3 length: 11 residues. Trimming stripped 5 bases from V and 4 bases from J, with 6 bases between. Germline V gene lookup returns CDR1 SGHRS and CDR2 YFSETQ. The CDR3 spells CASRERETQYF. CDR3 coding DNA: TGCGCCAGCAGGGAGAGAGAGACCCAGTACTTC.

The gene calls are TRBV29-1 and TRBJ2-1; TRBD2 matches 8 bases. There are 14 residues in the CDR3. The V gene's germline CDR1 is SQVTM and CDR2 ANQGSEA. The V and J ends lost 4 bases and 6 bases, in that order; junction bases with no gene match: 8. In nucleotides, the CDR3 is TGCAGCGTTGGCGCAAGCGGGAGAATCAATGAGCAGTTCTTC. Residues: CSVGASGRINEQFF.

The chain links TRBV10-3 to TRBJ2-1; 9 bases map to TRBD1. The CDR3 is made up of 15 amino acids. Looked up from germline, CDR1 is ENHRY and CDR2 is SYGVKD. Germline trimming cut 9 bases from V and 7 bases from J; bases unmatched to any gene: 13. This CDR3 is CAIHGGTGKDNEQFF. CDR3 DNA sequence: TGTGCCATACACGGTGGGACAGGGAAGGATAATGAGCAGTTCTTC.

The rearrangement joins TRBV6-5 to TRBJ1-1; 7 bases are shared with TRBD1. Germline assignment: CDR1 MNHEY and CDR2 SVGAGI. The CDR3 has 14 amino acids. Trimming cost V 6 bases and J 3 bases; bases outside gene matches: 7. The DNA of the CDR3 is TGTGCCAGCAGCCAGCCGGGACAGCACACTGAAGCTTTCTTT. Residues: CASSQPGQHTEAFF.

This clone was observed a single time. The V gene is TRBV4-1, the J gene TRBJ1-2; D unclear. CDR3 size: 11 residues. V lost 1 base, J lost 7 bases, and 4 bases lay in between. CDR1 is MGHRA and CDR2 is YSYEKL in the germline V gene. The CDR3 sequence: CASSQGLGYTF. For the CDR3, the DNA is TGCGCCAGCAGCCAAGGGCTTGGCTACACCTTC.

The chain joins TRBV7-6 to TRBJ2-7; 7 bases line up with TRBD2. The CDR3 extends over 14 amino acids. V trimming: 5 bases; J trimming: 6 bases; junction bases outside the gene matches: 10. CDR1 is SGHVS and CDR2 is FNYEAQ in the germline V gene. CDR3 DNA sequence: TGTGCCAGCAGCCCTGGGGTGGGGGGGAGCGAGCAGTACTTC. Residues: CASSPGVGGSEQYF.

This clone has only a few counts. The chain uses TRBV28 and TRBJ2-7; D is uncertain. Per the germline V gene, CDR1 is MDHEN and CDR2 is SYDVKM. The CDR3 runs 12 residues. V was pared by 6 bases and J by 7 bases, with 13 bases between. DNA for the CDR3: TGTGCCAGCAGCTCGCCCGCTCGGGAGCAGTACTTC. Translating gives CASSSPAREQYF. The whole variable domain, remainder taken from reference TRBV28 and TRBJ2-7, is DVKVTQSSRYLVKRTGEKVFLECVQDMDHENMFWYRQDPGLGLRLIYFSYDVKMKEKGDIPEGYSVSREKKERFSLILESASTNQTSMYLCASSSPAREQYFGPGTRLTVT.

This chain connects TRBV25-1 to TRBJ2-4, with D perhaps matching TRBD2 (6 bases). Germline V gives CDR1 MGHDK, CDR2 SYGVNS. CDR3 length: 12 residues. V gave up 7 bases and J gave up 8 bases, with 12 bases separating them. CDR3: CASTPGGDIQYF. As DNA, the CDR3 is TGTGCCAGCACGCCCGGAGGGGACATTCAGTACTTC.